This T cell receptor (beta chain) was documented in a study of T cells in Graves' hyperthyroidism and ophthalmopathy. CDR3 length: 11 amino acids. Germline CDR1 is LNHNV and CDR2 is YYDKDF (reference sequence). V was cut by 5 bases and J by 4 bases, with 5 bases left in between. RNA transcripts served as the template for amplifying TCR beta CDR3 regions. In the first-round RT-PCR of the TCR CDR3, the HTBI primer set was used. One entry per CDR3 protein results from TCRdb running MiXCR on the multiplex PCR reads. The table shows 250,000 or so distinct CDR3 sequences, with about 15% occurring only once. This clonotype has at least ten counts.

Sequenced input: blood. V is TRBV15 and J is TRBJ1-2; no clear D. This receptor was obtained from a woman aged 40 to 50 with Graves' hyperthyroidism that later progressed to Graves' ophthalmopathy. DNA for the CDR3: TGTGCCACCAGCGATACCTATGGCTACACCTTC. Amino acid sequence: CATSDTYGYTF.